Detailed here is one TCR beta chain. Its specificity is not known. The donors were in the approximately 130-subject validation cohort; that cohort was separate from the approximately 700-subject first cohort. Measured with immunoSEQ multiplex PCR; TCRdb has only the in-frame clones, and not every one. Here the sample spans approximately 160,000 clones, 85% to 90% being singletons. The data were taken from a study of cytomegalovirus exposure and HLA in healthy donors. Whole-study results and caveats: TCR clusters originating in the first cohort tended to co-occur in the roughly 130 validation repertoires, according to a later analysis. Overall, approximately 150 TCR beta chains were annotated as cytomegalovirus-associated. Confirmation was obtained in vitro that a few CMV-associated chains are specific for CMV antigens.

Sequencing was carried out using PBMCs. The sequence derives from a woman aged 18 to 35 in good health and CMV-seropositive.

As DNA, the CDR3 is TGTGCCAGCAGCTTAGGCGGGAGCTTATACGAGCAGTACTTC. Its translation is CASSLGGSLYEQYF. The chain uses TRBV7-2 and TRBJ2-7; 7 bases are shared with TRBD2. V was clipped by 1 base and J by 4 bases; unmatched bases: 4. The CDR3 extends over 14 amino acids. The germline V gene encodes CDR1 SGHTA and CDR2 FQGNSA.